The 23 T cell receptor beta chains below were found in one sample sequenced in a study of T-cell memory formation after mild COVID-19. TCRdb independently ran MiXCR on the 5' RACE reads; one entry per CDR3 protein. The repertoire has a few hundred thousand distinct CDR3 sequences, around 20% of them found once; the top ten carry about an eighth. Sequencing was done on a sample of PBMCs or a T cell subset sorted from them (not recorded which). These receptors came from an adult woman who had mild COVID-19 (a few samples of this study predate the infection). Cell type and time point are not known.

This clonotype was recorded a few times. The V and J genes are TRBV5-1 and TRBJ2-5, with D possibly being TRBD2 (6 bases). The CDR3 sequence is 16 residues long. With 2 bases removed from V and 4 bases from J, the gap between germline ends came to 18 bases. Germline-derived CDR1 and CDR2 are SGHRS and YFSETQ. CDR3 region: CASSFPGANVGETQYF. CDR3 bases: TGCGCCAGCAGCTTCCCGGGAGCTAACGTGGGAGAGACCCAGTACTTC.

This chain uses TRBV20-1 with TRBJ1-5, with 7 bases that match TRBD1. Germline V gene sequence: CDR1 DFQATT, CDR2 SNEGSKA (reference sequence). CDR3 length: 13 amino acids. CDR3 nucleotide sequence: TGCAGCGCCGGGACAGTGGTAGGTCAGCCCCAGCATTTT. Translated: CSAGTVVGQPQHF.

The V and J genes are TRBV29-1 and TRBJ2-5; D unresolved. With 5 bases removed from V and 5 bases from J, the gap between germline ends came to 6 bases. This CDR3 region has 10 residues. Germline lookup yields CDR1 SQVTM and CDR2 ANQGSEA. CDR3 nucleotide sequence: TGCAGCGTTTTAGCTGAGACCCAGTACTTC. This sequence encodes CSVLAETQYF.

This clonotype was detected only a few times. This chain uses TRBV6-2 or TRBV6-3 with TRBJ2-1, with D unclear. The germline V gene encodes CDR1 MNHEY and CDR2 SVGEGT. The CDR3 is made up of 13 amino acids. V was trimmed by 2 bases and J by 10 bases, leaving 12 bases between them. CDR3: CASSYPSGREQFF. CDR3 DNA: TGTGCCAGCAGTTACCCATCTGGTAGGGAGCAGTTCTTC.

This clonotype was recorded a few times. The CDR3 region is CSARDPDRVAGELFF. CDR3 in DNA: TGCAGTGCTAGAGATCCGGACAGGGTCGCCGGGGAGCTGTTTTTT. The V call is TRBV20-1, the J call TRBJ2-2; 8 bases match TRBD1. The V segment lost 0 bases and the J segment 6 bases; nucleotides outside the gene matches: 6. CDR3 length equals 15 residues. Germline V gene lookup returns CDR1 DFQATT and CDR2 SNEGSKA (reference sequence).

The chain is built from TRBV6-5 and TRBJ2-1; D is possibly TRBD2 (6 bases). The V and J ends lost 2 bases and 9 bases respectively, with 20 bases between them. The CDR3 consists of 16 residues. Germline V CDR1 and CDR2: MNHEY, SVGAGI. The CDR3 is CASSYTVGGITGEQFF. For the CDR3, the DNA is TGTGCCAGCAGTTACACAGTTGGCGGGATTACGGGTGAGCAGTTCTTC.

The rearrangement joins TRBV9 to TRBJ2-7; a possible D gene is TRBD2 (6 bases). Germline V CDR1 and CDR2: SGDLS, YYNGEE. Trimming removed 4 bases from V and 4 bases from J, with 18 bases in between. The CDR3 runs 15 residues. Here the CDR3 DNA reads TGTGCCAGCAGCCCCGGGAGCGGAGTGGGGTACGAGCAGTACTTC. Amino acid sequence: CASSPGSGVGYEQYF. Looking up the rest from reference TRBV9 and TRBJ2-7 gives the full variable domain: DSGVTQTPKHLITATGQRVTLRCSPRSGDLSVYWYQQSLDQGLQFLIQYYNGEERAKGNILERFSAQQFPDLHSELNLSSLELGDSALYFCASSPGSGVGYEQYFGPGTRLTVT.

This clonotype was recorded a few times. V gene TRBV12-3 or TRBV12-4 combines with J gene TRBJ2-3; 8 bases agree with TRBD2. CDR3 length: 14 residues. After removal of 5 bases from V and 4 bases from J, the junction contained 5 bases not matched to a gene. The CDR3 reads CASSGLGGADTQYF. The CDR3 region has the DNA TGTGCCAGCAGTGGACTCGGGGGGGCAGATACGCAGTATTTT.

This sequence joins TRBV12-3 or TRBV12-4 and TRBJ2-1, with 7 positions matching TRBD2. The CDR3 has 16 residues. The V gene end was trimmed by 6 bases and the J gene end by 2 bases; junction bases not matched to a gene: 10. In nucleotides, the CDR3 is TGTGCCAGCAGCACAGGCTACGGGGGGACCTACAATGAGCAGTTCTTC. This gives the protein CASSTGYGGTYNEQFF.

The sample holds a few counts of this clonotype. V and J are TRBV2 and TRBJ2-3, with TRBD2 identical over 8 bases. V lost 1 base to trimming and J lost 2 bases; unmatched junction nucleotides: 8. The V gene's germline CDR1 is SNHLY and CDR2 FYNNEI. There are 17 residues in the CDR3. The CDR3 DNA follows: TGTGCCAGCAGTGAAGAAGGGACTAGGATTTTCACAGATACGCAGTATTTT. It yields the protein CASSEEGTRIFTDTQYF. Variable domain in full (rest from reference TRBV2 and TRBJ2-3): EPEVTQTPSHQVTQMGQEVILRCVPISNHLYFYWYRQILGQKVEFLVSFYNNEISEKSEIFDDQFSVERPDGSNFTLKIRSTKLEDSAMYFCASSEEGTRIFTDTQYFGPGTRLTVL.

This clonotype came up a few times. CDR3 nucleotides: TGCAGTGTCGGGCGGGAGCGGCACGGGCAGTTCTTC. The encoded protein is CSVGRERHGQFF. This chain uses TRBV20-1 with TRBJ2-1, with 7 nucleotides matching TRBD2. The CDR3 is 12 residues long. Germline assignment: CDR1 DFQATT and CDR2 SNEGSKA (reference sequence). V shed 7 bases, J shed 12 bases, and the junction held 12 bases outside the gene matches.

The chain joins TRBV6-5 to TRBJ2-3; 7 positions match TRBD1. There are 14 residues in the CDR3. V dropped 5 bases and J dropped 4; count of bases not matched to a gene: 6. Germline V gene sequence: CDR1 MNHEY, CDR2 SVGAGI. CDR3 amino acids: CASSARQGADTQYF. The DNA for the CDR3 is TGTGCCAGCAGTGCCAGACAGGGTGCAGATACGCAGTATTTT.

There are a few counts of this clonotype. J is TRBJ1-5 and V is TRBV7-4, with a possible D match to TRBD1 (6 bases). The CDR3 is 17 amino acids. Deletions cut 1 base from V and 0 bases from J, with 13 bases between. Germline loops: CDR1 SGHVT, CDR2 SQSDAQ. The CDR3 nucleotides are TGTGCCAGCAGCTTAGTACAGGGTGCTTATAGCAATCAGCCCCAGCATTTT. Residues: CASSLVQGAYSNQPQHF.

V and J are TRBV20-1 and TRBJ1-1; tentatively, D is TRBD1 (5 bases). Trimming pared 6 bases from V and 6 bases from J, leaving 17 bases between. This CDR3 spans 13 amino acids. Looked up from germline, CDR1 is DFQATT and CDR2 is SNEGSKA (reference sequence). CDR3 in DNA: TGCAGTGCCCCCCCCCTCCGGGGGGCTGAAGCTTTCTTT. Residues: CSAPPLRGAEAFF.

This clonotype has a handful of counts. The chain joins TRBV4-1 to TRBJ2-7, with TRBD1 matching 10 bases. The CDR3 is 15 residues long. J lost 4 bases, V lost 1 base, and 4 bases had no gene match. CDR1 is MGHRA, CDR2 YSYEKL, per germline. In DNA, the CDR3 is TGCGCCAGCAGCCAAGCGTTGGGACAGGGGTACGAGCAGTACTTC. It is translated as CASSQALGQGYEQYF.

The chain couples TRBV30 to TRBJ2-3, with no clear D. There are 14 residues in the CDR3. Trimming took off 2 bases at V and 4 bases at J, with 13 bases between the two ends. Germline CDR1 reads GTSNPN; CDR2 reads SVGIG (reference sequence). The CDR3: CAWSSGVGADTQYF. The DNA for the CDR3 is TGTGCCTGGAGTAGTGGGGTAGGCGCAGATACGCAGTATTTT.

The J gene is TRBJ1-1, the V gene TRBV12-3 or TRBV12-4; D may be TRBD1 (5 bases). V was cut by 2 bases and J by 4 bases, with 20 bases left in between. CDR3 length: 17 residues. The CDR3 nucleotides read TGTGCCAGCAGTTTATCGGGCTGGACACAAACCCCCACTGAAGCTTTCTTT. It specifies CASSLSGWTQTPTEAFF.

The chain is built from TRBV20-1 and TRBJ2-7; the match to TRBD1 covers 7 bases. The V segment lost 5 bases and the J segment 3 bases; nucleotides outside the gene matches: 10. CDR1 is DFQATT and CDR2 is SNEGSKA in the germline V gene (reference sequence). CDR3 length equals 14 residues. The CDR3 loop is CSALDRLLIYEQYF. The CDR3 bases are TGCAGTGCTTTGGACAGGTTGTTAATCTACGAGCAGTACTTC.

This clonotype was detected only once. The chain couples TRBV5-1 to TRBJ1-4, with 8 bases aligning to TRBD1. From germline, CDR1 is SGHRS and CDR2 YFSETQ. This CDR3 has 15 amino acids. The V gene end was trimmed by 2 bases and the J gene end by 5 bases; junction bases not matched to a gene: 5. The CDR3 sequence: CASSFWDRKNEKLFF. In nucleotides, the CDR3 is TGCGCCAGCAGCTTCTGGGACAGGAAAAATGAAAAACTGTTTTTT.

This clonotype was recorded a few times. The J gene is TRBJ2-7, the V gene TRBV24-1; 7 nucleotides align to TRBD1. CDR3 length: 17 residues. Per the germline V gene, CDR1 is KGHDR and CDR2 is SFDVKD. V trimming: 2 bases; J trimming: 6 bases; junction bases outside the gene matches: 15. This CDR3 is CATSDSGLRTGRSEQYF. In DNA form, the CDR3 reads TGTGCCACCAGTGATTCAGGGTTGAGGACAGGTCGTTCCGAGCAGTACTTC.

The rearrangement joins TRBV27 to TRBJ2-7; unclear D gene. The germline CDR1 and CDR2 sequences are MNHEY and SMNVEV (reference sequence). The CDR3 is 14 residues long. V shed 5 bases and J shed 7 bases, with 18 bases lying between them. The CDR3 is CASSPRLRYWEQYF. CDR3 coding DNA: TGTGCCAGCAGTCCTCGACTTAGGTACTGGGAGCAGTACTTC.

The chain recombines TRBV3-1 with TRBJ2-1; D gene unclear. The V gene's germline CDR1 is LGHDT and CDR2 YNNKEL (reference sequence). CDR3 length: 13 amino acids. Trimming removed 4 bases at V and 5 bases at J, with 9 bases between. The CDR3 protein is CASSPRAHNEQFF. The CDR3 region has the DNA TGTGCCAGCAGCCCCCGGGCCCACAATGAGCAGTTCTTC.

This clonotype has just a few counts. J is TRBJ1-5 and V is TRBV12-3 or TRBV12-4; maybe TRBD1 (5 bases). The CDR3 spans 13 residues. The V and J ends lost 2 bases and 5 bases respectively, with 7 bases between them. CDR3 bases: TGTGCCAGCAGTTTATCGACAGATCAGCCCCAGCATTTT. Its protein product is CASSLSTDQPQHF.